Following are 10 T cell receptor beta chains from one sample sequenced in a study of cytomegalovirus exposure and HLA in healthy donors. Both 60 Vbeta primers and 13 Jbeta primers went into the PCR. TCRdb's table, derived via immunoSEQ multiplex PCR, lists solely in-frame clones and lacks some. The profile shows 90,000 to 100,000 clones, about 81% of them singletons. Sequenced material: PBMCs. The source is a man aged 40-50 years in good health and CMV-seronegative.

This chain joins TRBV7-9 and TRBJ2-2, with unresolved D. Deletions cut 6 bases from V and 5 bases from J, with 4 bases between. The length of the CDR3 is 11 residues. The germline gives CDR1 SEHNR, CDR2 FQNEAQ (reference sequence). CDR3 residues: CASSRTGELFF. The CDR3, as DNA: TGTGCCAGCAGTCGTACCGGGGAGCTGTTTTTT.

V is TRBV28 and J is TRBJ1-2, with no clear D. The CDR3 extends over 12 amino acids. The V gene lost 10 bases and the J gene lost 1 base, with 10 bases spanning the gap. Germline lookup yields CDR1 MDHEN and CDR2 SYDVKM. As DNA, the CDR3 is TGTGCCACGAACTTGATTAACTATGGCTACACCTTC. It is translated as CATNLINYGYTF.

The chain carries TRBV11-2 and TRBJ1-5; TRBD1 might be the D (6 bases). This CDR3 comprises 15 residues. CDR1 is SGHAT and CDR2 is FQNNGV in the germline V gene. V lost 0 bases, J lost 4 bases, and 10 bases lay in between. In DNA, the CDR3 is TGTGCCAGCAGCTTAGAGGGGGCCGGAAATCAGCCCCAGCATTTT. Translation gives CASSLEGAGNQPQHF.

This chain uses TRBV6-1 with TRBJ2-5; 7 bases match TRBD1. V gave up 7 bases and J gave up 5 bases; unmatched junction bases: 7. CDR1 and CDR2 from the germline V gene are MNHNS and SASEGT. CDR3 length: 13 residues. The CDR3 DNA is TGTGCCAGCACCAGACAGGGTGGTGAGACCCAGTACTTC. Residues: CASTRQGGETQYF.

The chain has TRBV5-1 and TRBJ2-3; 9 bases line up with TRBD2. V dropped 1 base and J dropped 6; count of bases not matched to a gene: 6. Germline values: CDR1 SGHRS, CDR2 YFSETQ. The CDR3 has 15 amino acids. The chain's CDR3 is CASSLSRGGGDTQYF. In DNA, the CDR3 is TGCGCCAGCAGCTTGTCGCGGGGGGGCGGGGATACGCAGTATTTT. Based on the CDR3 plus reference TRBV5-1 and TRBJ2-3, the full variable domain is KAGVTQTPRYLIKTRGQQVTLSCSPISGHRSVSWYQQTPGQGLQFLFEYFSETQRNKGNFPGRFSGRQFSNSRSEMNVSTLELGDSALYLCASSLSRGGGDTQYFGPGTRLTVL.

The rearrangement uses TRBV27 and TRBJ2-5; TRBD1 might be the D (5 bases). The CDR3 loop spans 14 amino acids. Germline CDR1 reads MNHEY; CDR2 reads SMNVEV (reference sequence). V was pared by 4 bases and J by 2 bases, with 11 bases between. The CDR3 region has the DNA TGTGCCAGCAGTTGGGCAGGGCCTCAAGAGACCCAGTACTTC. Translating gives CASSWAGPQETQYF.

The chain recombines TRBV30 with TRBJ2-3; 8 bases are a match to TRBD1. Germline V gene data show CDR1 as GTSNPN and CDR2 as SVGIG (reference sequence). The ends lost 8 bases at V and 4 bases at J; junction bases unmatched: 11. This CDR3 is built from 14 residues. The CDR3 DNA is TGTGCCATCCGGACAGGGTTCGGGGCAGATACGCAGTATTTT. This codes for CAIRTGFGADTQYF.

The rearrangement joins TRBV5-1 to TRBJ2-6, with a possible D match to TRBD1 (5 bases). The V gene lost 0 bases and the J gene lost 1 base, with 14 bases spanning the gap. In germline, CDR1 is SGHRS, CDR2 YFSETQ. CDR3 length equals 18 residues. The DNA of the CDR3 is TGCGCCAGCAGCTTGGCTGGACATTTGGGATCTGGGGCCAACGTCCTGACTTTC. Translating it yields CASSLAGHLGSGANVLTF.

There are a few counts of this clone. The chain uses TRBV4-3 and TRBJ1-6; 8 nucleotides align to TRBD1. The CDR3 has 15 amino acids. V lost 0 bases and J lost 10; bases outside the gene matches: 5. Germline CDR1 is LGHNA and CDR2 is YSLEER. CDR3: CASSQDRGLGSPLHF. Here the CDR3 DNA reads TGCGCCAGCAGCCAAGACAGGGGGCTGGGATCACCCCTCCACTTT.

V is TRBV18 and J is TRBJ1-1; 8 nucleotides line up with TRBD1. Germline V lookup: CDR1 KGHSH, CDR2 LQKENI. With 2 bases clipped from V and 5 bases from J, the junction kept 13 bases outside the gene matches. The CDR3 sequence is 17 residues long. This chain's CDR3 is CASSPMTGAMIETEAFF. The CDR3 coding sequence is TGTGCCAGCTCACCAATGACAGGGGCAATGATAGAGACTGAAGCTTTCTTT.